A selection of T cell receptor beta chains follows, all from one sample in a study of OX40 agonist ivuxolimab in advanced cancers. The data were produced by immunoSEQ multiplex PCR, yet TCRdb's version contains in-frame clones alone and is incomplete. Among more than 75,000 clones, around 80% were seen once, and the ten largest hold over 5%. The sequencing used CD4+ or CD8+ T cells sorted from blood, collected in a trial of the OX40 agonist ivuxolimab. The receptors derive from an adult with an advanced solid tumor such as melanoma, head and neck, liver or kidney cancer. CDR3s include the opening cysteine and the closing phenylalanine or tryptophan. The D gene is left open where the match is weak. Clone size is given for some rows only: seen once, a few or many times, or a class if the clone is expanded.

j_gene: TRBJ2-3
d_gene: TRBD2
v_gene: TRBV6-1
abundance: few
CDR3nt: TGTGCCAGCAGTGAAAGGGACGGGGGGGCAGATACGCAGTATTTT
CDR3aa: CASSERDGGADTQYF

j_gene: TRBJ2-2
d_gene: -
v_gene: TRBV29-1
abundance: -
CDR3nt: TGCAGCGGTGGGGCTAGCAACACCGGGGAGCTGTTTTTT
CDR3aa: CSGGASNTGELFF

j_gene: TRBJ2-1
d_gene: TRBD2
v_gene: TRBV14
abundance: -
CDR3nt: TGTGCCAGCAGCCCTTTAAGCGGGATCCGATACAATGAGCAGTTCTTC
CDR3aa: CASSPLSGIRYNEQFF

j_gene: TRBJ1-5
d_gene: -
v_gene: TRBV7-2
abundance: -
CDR3nt: TGTGCCAGCAGCCACGGTCCCGATCAGCCCCAGCATTTT
CDR3aa: CASSHGPDQPQHF

j_gene: TRBJ1-2
d_gene: -
v_gene: TRBV28
abundance: -
CDR3nt: TGTGCCAGCAGTTTAGAGGTTGTTAGGATAGCGGCCAAAGGCTACACCTTC
CDR3aa: CASSLEVVRIAAKGYTF

j_gene: TRBJ1-2
d_gene: TRBD1
v_gene: TRBV27
abundance: -
CDR3nt: TGTGCCAGCAGTCACAAAATCAGGGGGGGGAATGGCTACACCTTC
CDR3aa: CASSHKIRGGNGYTF

j_gene: TRBJ2-7
d_gene: TRBD1
v_gene: TRBV5-1
abundance: -
CDR3nt: TGCGCCAGCAGCCCAGGGACAGGGATCTACGAGCAGTACTTC
CDR3aa: CASSPGTGIYEQYF

j_gene: TRBJ1-1
d_gene: -
v_gene: TRBV30
abundance: -
CDR3nt: TGTGCCTGGAGTGTTGGGGTGACTGAAGCTTTCTTT
CDR3aa: CAWSVGVTEAFF

j_gene: TRBJ1-6
d_gene: TRBD1
v_gene: TRBV28
abundance: few
CDR3nt: TGTGCCAGCACGGGACAGGGGGCCCCCAAACCCCTCCACTTT
CDR3aa: CASTGQGAPKPLHF

j_gene: TRBJ2-1
d_gene: -
v_gene: TRBV7-9
abundance: few
CDR3nt: TGTGCCAGCAGCTCCGGCCACGTTGAGCAGTTCTTC
CDR3aa: CASSSGHVEQFF

j_gene: TRBJ2-7
d_gene: -
v_gene: TRBV15
abundance: -
CDR3nt: TGTGCCACCAGCAGAGAGAGAACCTACGAGCAGTACTTC
CDR3aa: CATSRERTYEQYF

j_gene: TRBJ2-3
d_gene: TRBD2
v_gene: TRBV28
abundance: -
CDR3nt: TGTGCCAGCAGAATATGGGGAGGCGGGAGTATCGGAGATACGCAGTATTTT
CDR3aa: CASRIWGGGSIGDTQYF

j_gene: TRBJ2-3
d_gene: TRBD2
v_gene: TRBV10-3
abundance: few
CDR3nt: TGTGCCATCCGGGGACTAGCGGGTCCCACAGATACGCAGTATTTT
CDR3aa: CAIRGLAGPTDTQYF

j_gene: TRBJ2-7
d_gene: -
v_gene: TRBV10-3
abundance: -
CDR3nt: TGTGCCATCACGGGTGACAGACAGCAGTACTTC
CDR3aa: CAITGDRQQYF

j_gene: TRBJ1-5
d_gene: -
v_gene: TRBV7-9
abundance: few
CDR3nt: TGTGCCAGCAGCTTAGGGCAGGGCAATCAGCCCCAGCATTTT
CDR3aa: CASSLGQGNQPQHF

j_gene: TRBJ1-5
d_gene: TRBD1
v_gene: TRBV30
abundance: once
CDR3nt: TGTGCCTGGAGCGGCAGGGGGTGGTATAGCAATCAGCCCCAGCATTTT
CDR3aa: CAWSGRGWYSNQPQHF

j_gene: TRBJ2-3
d_gene: -
v_gene: TRBV6-5
abundance: -
CDR3nt: TGTGCCAGCAGCCTTGGCGGTGGGATCACAGATACGCAGTATTTT
CDR3aa: CASSLGGGITDTQYF

j_gene: TRBJ2-7
d_gene: TRBD2
v_gene: TRBV19
abundance: -
CDR3nt: TGTGCCAGCGAGCGGGACTACCAAGGGAGCGAGCAGTACTTC
CDR3aa: CASERDYQGSEQYF

j_gene: TRBJ1-2
d_gene: TRBD1
v_gene: TRBV7-2
abundance: -
CDR3nt: TGTGCCAGCAGCTTACTAGGGGGCGATTATGGCTACACCTTC
CDR3aa: CASSLLGGDYGYTF

j_gene: TRBJ1-1
d_gene: -
v_gene: TRBV4-3
abundance: -
CDR3nt: TGCGCCAGCAGCTTAACCTGGGGGAACACTGAAGCTTTCTTT
CDR3aa: CASSLTWGNTEAFF

j_gene: TRBJ2-3
d_gene: TRBD2
v_gene: TRBV9
abundance: -
CDR3nt: TGTGCCAGCAGCGTAGAAGGATTAGCGGGAGTGAGGAACACAGATACGCAGTATTTT
CDR3aa: CASSVEGLAGVRNTDTQYF

j_gene: TRBJ2-7
d_gene: -
v_gene: TRBV27
abundance: few
CDR3nt: TGTGCCACCCGGACAAGTTGGTACGAGCAGTACTTC
CDR3aa: CATRTSWYEQYF

j_gene: TRBJ2-1
d_gene: -
v_gene: TRBV6-5
abundance: -
CDR3nt: TGTGCCAGCAAAACGTACAATGAGCAGTTCTTC
CDR3aa: CASKTYNEQFF

j_gene: TRBJ2-5
d_gene: -
v_gene: TRBV4-1
abundance: -
CDR3nt: TGCGCCAGCAGCCAAGTGGTCGGCATCAAAGAGACCCAGTACTTC
CDR3aa: CASSQVVGIKETQYF

j_gene: TRBJ2-5
d_gene: TRBD1
v_gene: TRBV4-2
abundance: -
CDR3nt: TGTGCCAGCAGCCATAAGGACAGGGAAAAGGAGACCCAGTACTTC
CDR3aa: CASSHKDREKETQYF

j_gene: TRBJ2-3
d_gene: -
v_gene: TRBV19
abundance: -
CDR3nt: TGTGCCAGTAGTAGCGGGTTGTACACAGATACGCAGTATTTT
CDR3aa: CASSSGLYTDTQYF

j_gene: TRBJ2-7
d_gene: -
v_gene: TRBV27
abundance: -
CDR3nt: TGTGCCAGCAGTTTAGGGAGCAGTCCGTCCGGCGAGCAGTACTTC
CDR3aa: CASSLGSSPSGEQYF

j_gene: TRBJ2-1
d_gene: -
v_gene: TRBV4-1
abundance: -
CDR3nt: TGCGCCAGCAGTCCCAGGGAGCGCAATGAGCAGTTCTTC
CDR3aa: CASSPRERNEQFF

j_gene: TRBJ2-1
d_gene: -
v_gene: TRBV5-8
abundance: -
CDR3nt: TGTGCCAGCAGCTTAATCTATGGGGCCGAATTGAACAATGAGCAGTTCTTC
CDR3aa: CASSLIYGAELNNEQFF

j_gene: TRBJ1-1
d_gene: -
v_gene: TRBV18
abundance: -
CDR3nt: TGTGCCAGCTCACCCCAGATGAACACTGAAGCTTTCTTT
CDR3aa: CASSPQMNTEAFF